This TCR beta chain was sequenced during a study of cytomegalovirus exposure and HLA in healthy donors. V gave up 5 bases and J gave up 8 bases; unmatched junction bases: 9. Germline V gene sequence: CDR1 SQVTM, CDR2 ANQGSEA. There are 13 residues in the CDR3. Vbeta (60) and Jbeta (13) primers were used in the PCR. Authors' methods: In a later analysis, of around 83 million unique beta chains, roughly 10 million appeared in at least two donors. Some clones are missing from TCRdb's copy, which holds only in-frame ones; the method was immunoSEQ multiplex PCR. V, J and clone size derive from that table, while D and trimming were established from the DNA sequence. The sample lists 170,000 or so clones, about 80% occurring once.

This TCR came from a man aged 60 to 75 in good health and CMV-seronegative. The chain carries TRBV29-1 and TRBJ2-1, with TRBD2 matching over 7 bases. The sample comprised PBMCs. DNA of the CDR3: TGCAGCGTTCCTGGTAGCGGGTTTTATGAGCAGTTCTTC. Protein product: CSVPGSGFYEQFF.